The rows below give T cell receptor beta chains drawn from one sample of a study. Via MiXCR, TCRdb re-called the 5' RACE reads, giving one row per CDR3 protein. The sample lists approximately 11,000 distinct CDR3 sequences; 15% to 20% were seen once. The sequencing input was Tregs sorted from a lymph node. The receptors derive from a female donor with breast cancer. CDR3s include the opening cysteine and the closing phenylalanine or tryptophan. A D gene is named only where the DNA matches it firmly. Part of the rows lack a size; the others show once, few, many or a class for expanded clones.

J gene	V gene	CDR3 length	D gene	clone size	CDR3 protein	CDR3 DNA
TRBJ2-1	TRBV7-8	15	TRBD2	medium-sized	CASSISGPSYNEQFF	TGTGCCAGCAGCATTAGCGGGCCCTCCTACAATGAGCAGTTCTTC
TRBJ2-2	TRBV28	18	TRBD2	medium-sized	CASVPSGRIGYEPGELFF	TGTGCCAGCGTGCCTAGCGGGAGAATTGGGTACGAGCCCGGGGAGCTGTTTTTT
TRBJ1-6	TRBV4-3	14	.	medium-sized	CASSQVTGNSPLHF	TGCGCCAGCAGCCAAGTTACGGGGAATTCACCCCTCCACTTT
TRBJ2-1	TRBV24-1	17	TRBD2	medium-sized	CATSDPTTPSGSGEQFF	TGTGCCACCAGTGACCCCACAACCCCTAGCGGGAGCGGTGAGCAGTTCTTC
TRBJ2-2	TRBV5-1	14	TRBD2	many	CASSIRTSTGELFF	TGCGCCAGCAGCATTCGGACTAGCACCGGGGAGCTGTTTTTT
TRBJ1-6	TRBV7-8	15	TRBD1	medium-sized	CASRAGTAFNSPLHF	TGTGCCAGCAGGGCCGGGACAGCATTTAATTCACCCCTCCACTTT
TRBJ2-1	TRBV5-4	18	TRBD2	.	CASSLELAGVGTGNEQFF	TGTGCCAGCAGCTTGGAACTAGCGGGGGTCGGTACGGGGAATGAGCAGTTCTTC
TRBJ2-7	TRBV7-6	16	.	medium-sized	CASSLGLRDETYEQYF	TGTGCCAGCAGCTTAGGTCTGCGGGACGAAACCTACGAGCAGTACTTC
TRBJ2-1	TRBV20-1	15	.	medium-sized	CSAPPLLSSYNEQFF	TGCAGTGCCCCACCACTCCTAAGCTCCTACAATGAGCAGTTCTTC
TRBJ1-1	TRBV5-1	14	.	many	CASSLRDENTEAFF	TGCGCCAGCAGCTTACGGGATGAGAACACTGAAGCTTTCTTT
TRBJ2-3	TRBV28	14	TRBD2	medium-sized	CASSLAGGLVTQYF	TGTGCCAGCAGTTTAGCGGGAGGCCTGGTGACGCAGTATTTT
TRBJ1-1	TRBV4-2	16	TRBD1	medium-sized	CASSLRTGVFNTEAFF	TGTGCCAGCAGCCTACGGACAGGGGTGTTTAACACTGAAGCTTTCTTT
TRBJ2-2	TRBV7-9	15	.	many	CASSLEGFITGELFF	TGTGCCAGCAGCTTAGAAGGTTTCATCACCGGGGAGCTGTTTTTT
TRBJ2-7	TRBV7-8	16	.	.	CASSLSFRDLSYEQYF	TGTGCCAGCAGCTTATCCTTCCGGGACTTATCGTACGAGCAGTACTTC
TRBJ2-7	TRBV28	16	.	many	CASSLGLGPREYEQYF	TGTGCCAGCAGTTTGGGCTTGGGACCCAGGGAGTACGAGCAGTACTTC
TRBJ2-3	TRBV9	14	.	medium-sized	CASSVRGDRDTQYF	TGTGCCAGCAGCGTAAGGGGCGATCGGGATACGCAGTATTTT
TRBJ2-5	TRBV7-6	16	TRBD2	many	CASSLARTSGQETQYF	TGTGCCAGCAGCTTAGCGCGGACTAGCGGACAAGAGACCCAGTACTTC
TRBJ2-1	TRBV7-8	18	.	few	CASSLARVMREGHNEQFF	TGTGCCAGCAGCTTAGCGCGGGTAATGAGAGAGGGACACAATGAGCAGTTCTTC
TRBJ1-6	TRBV9	15	.	medium-sized	CASSVTGTDNSPLHF	TGTGCCAGCAGCGTTACCGGGACGGATAATTCACCCCTCCACTTT
TRBJ2-1	TRBV25-1	14	.	many	CASSPGTVYNEQFF	TGTGCCAGCAGTCCCGGGACGGTCTACAATGAGCAGTTCTTC
TRBJ2-7	TRBV5-4	14	.	medium-sized	CASSLGTASYEQYF	TGTGCCAGCAGCTTGGGGACGGCATCCTACGAGCAGTACTTC
TRBJ2-1	TRBV29-1	15	TRBD2	.	CSTRTSGSSYNEQFF	TGCAGCACCAGGACTAGCGGGAGCTCCTACAATGAGCAGTTCTTC
TRBJ1-5	TRBV18	13	.	many	CASSPGDRQPQHF	TGTGCCAGCTCACCAGGGGATCGGCAGCCCCAGCATTTT
TRBJ1-1	TRBV29-1	14	TRBD1	many	CSVGPGTGNTEAFF	TGCAGCGTTGGTCCCGGGACAGGGAACACTGAAGCTTTCTTT
TRBJ2-3	TRBV12-3/TRBV12-4	16	TRBD2	many	CASSLRAGGPTDTQYF	TGTGCCAGCAGTTTAAGAGCGGGAGGGCCCACAGATACGCAGTATTTT
TRBJ2-5	TRBV3-1	12	.	medium-sized	CASSPVPETQYF	TGTGCCAGCAGCCCGGTTCCGGAGACCCAGTACTTC
TRBJ1-2	TRBV5-4	14	.	few	CASSPEVSNYGYTF	TGTGCCAGCAGCCCGGAAGTGAGCAACTATGGCTACACCTTC
TRBJ1-5	TRBV12-3/TRBV12-4	15	.	medium-sized	CASSLGGESDQPQHF	TGTGCCAGCAGTTTGGGGGGAGAGAGTGATCAGCCCCAGCATTTT